This TCR beta chain comes out of a study of sequential checkpoint blockade in melanoma. Study in general: TCRbeta immunosequencing was performed on DNA from around 96 pretreatment melanoma tumor samples. Study results and caveats: Tumor T-cell fraction and clonality correlated with PD-L1 and CD8+ counts. Clinical benefit was about 30 times likelier when tumor T-cell fraction and clonality increased.

V lost 6 bases and J 0 bases, leaving 12 bases between the germline ends. Germline CDR1 and CDR2: MDHEN and SYDVKM. The CDR3 contains 15 residues. Profiling relied on immunoSEQ multiplex PCR, and the TCRdb table lists in-frame clones only, not all of them. The sample contains 4,000 or so clones, roughly 21% of which appear only once. Treatment indicated: randomized to nivolumab then ipilimumab (arm A) or the reverse (arm B). No patient had prior DNA-damaging chemotherapy. This clone was detected a few times. Antigen: not known. Sequenced material: tumor tissue (inferred from file names), taken from a patient given nivolumab and ipilimumab in sequence. This clonotype originated in a human donor with melanoma. The gene calls are TRBV28 and TRBJ1-5; D may be TRBD1 (5 bases). The chain's CDR3 is CASRGRVGSNQPQHF. The CDR3 region has the DNA TGTGCCAGCAGGGGCAGGGTTGGTAGCAATCAGCCCCAGCATTTT.